These 6 T cell receptor beta chains came from one sample sequenced in a study of cytomegalovirus exposure and HLA in healthy donors. The PCR ran on 60 Vbeta and 13 Jbeta primers. Data came from immunoSEQ multiplex PCR; TCRdb stores just in-frame clones and leaves some out. Its table records about 87,000 clones. Source material: PBMCs. These receptors were collected from a man aged 45-65 years in good health and CMV-seropositive.

The V gene is TRBV4-3, the J gene TRBJ2-7; D possibly corresponds to TRBD1 (5 bases). The germline V gene has CDR1 LGHNA and CDR2 YSLEER. V was trimmed by 1 base and J by 2 bases, leaving 18 bases between them. The CDR3 is made up of 17 amino acids. CDR3 residues: CASSQVTSTTATYEQYV. The CDR3 DNA reads as TGCGCCAGCAGCCAAGTTACCTCTACGACAGCCACCTACGAGCAGTACGTC.

The J gene is TRBJ2-7, the V gene TRBV6-1; 7 positions agree with TRBD2. Looked up from germline, CDR1 is MNHNS and CDR2 is SASEGT. The CDR3 totals 15 residues. Unmatched junction bases numbered 10, after V lost 6 bases and J lost 2 bases. DNA of the CDR3: TGTGCCAGCAGGGCATGGGGGGGATCCACCTACGAGCAGTACTTC. Protein product: CASRAWGGSTYEQYF.

The chain recombines TRBV4-3 with TRBJ2-3; 9 bases map to TRBD1. Germline values: CDR1 LGHNA, CDR2 YSLEER. The CDR3 loop spans 18 amino acids. Germline trimming cut 1 base from V and 6 bases from J; bases unmatched to any gene: 14. The DNA of the CDR3 is TGCGCCAGCAGCCAAGTTGGTAACCTGGGACAGGGATCGGATACGCAGTATTTT. The encoded protein is CASSQVGNLGQGSDTQYF.

The chain joins TRBV29-1 to TRBJ2-3; TRBD2 agrees at 10 bases. V lost 4 bases, J lost 2 bases, and 6 bases stayed unmatched. The germline V gene has CDR1 SQVTM and CDR2 ANQGSEA. CDR3 length: 15 residues. CDR3: CSVGPGTSATDTQYF. The DNA of the CDR3 is TGCAGCGTTGGCCCCGGGACTAGCGCCACAGATACGCAGTATTTT.

This chain links TRBV9 with TRBJ1-6, with D hard to call. Per the germline V gene, CDR1 is SGDLS and CDR2 is YYNGEE. The CDR3 consists of 14 residues. Trimming took off 0 bases at V and 9 bases at J, with 10 bases between the two ends. The DNA for the CDR3 is TGTGCCAGCAGCGTAGGAATAAGCGGTTCACCCCTCCACTTT. It codes for CASSVGISGSPLHF.

This chain connects TRBV4-1 to TRBJ2-1, with 11 bases fitting TRBD2. The CDR3 covers 16 residues. Germline lookup yields CDR1 MGHRA and CDR2 YSYEKL. The junction had 8 bases not matched to a gene; V was cut back by 3 bases and J by 7 bases. The CDR3 region has the DNA TGCGCCAGCAGCCACCTCCTAGCGGGAGGCCGTAATGAGCAGTTCTTC. It encodes CASSHLLAGGRNEQFF.